The entry below gives a single T cell receptor beta chain sequence along with its context. From the germline J gene comes the end of the CDR3, since the read stops 3 residues before it. This sample is drawn from a study of T cells in women clearing cervical HPV infection. Germline-derived CDR1 and CDR2 are SGHRS and YFSETQ. The ends lost 0 bases at V and 4 bases at J; junction bases unmatched: 7. The CDR3 has 15 residues. Profiling relied on immunoSEQ multiplex PCR, and the TCRdb table lists in-frame clones only, not all of them. The sample has 40,000 to 60,000 clones; the top ten hold around 0.98%. The J gene is TRBJ2-7, the V gene TRBV5-1; 7 bases match TRBD2. The sample comprised blood buffy coat. This TCR was sampled from a woman aged 18 to 75 with a cervical HPV16 infection that either progressed to CIN3+ or cleared (not recorded which). CDR3 bases read: TGCGCCAGCAGCTTGGTGTCCGGGGGGTTGTACGAG. Its translation is CASSLVSGGLYE. The full-length CDR3 reads as CASSLVSGGLYEQYF.